What follows describes a single T cell receptor (beta chain). Its antigen is currently unknown. This specimen comes from a study of T cell responses to AZD1222 COVID-19 vaccine. Notes on the study in general: Mapped onto spike, vaccine-associated CD4 TCRs spanned it and were dominant at 160-218 and 743-854. Repertoire sampling was restricted to post-peak T cell response timepoints. Spike-specific TCR repertoires showed rising breadth and depth after two AZD1222 doses. In a largely white British group with more females than males, clonal diversity was possibly underestimated.

Sequencing was performed with immunoSEQ multiplex PCR; in TCRdb, only in-frame clones are kept and a portion is missing. The sample holds some 120,000 clones, 80% to 95% seen once. V lost 2 bases and J lost 4, with 16 bases in between. This CDR3 is built from 16 residues. The germline V gene encodes CDR1 SGHDT and CDR2 YYEEEE. The sequence was collected from an adult in good health. The sample in question was peripheral blood, obtained on day 0 of AZD1222 vaccination. This sequence joins TRBV5-6 and TRBJ1-3; tentatively, D is TRBD1 (5 bases). CDR3 sequence: CASSLVRVIQGNTIYF. The CDR3 DNA reads TGTGCCAGCAGCTTAGTCAGGGTGATACAAGGAAACACCATATATTTT.